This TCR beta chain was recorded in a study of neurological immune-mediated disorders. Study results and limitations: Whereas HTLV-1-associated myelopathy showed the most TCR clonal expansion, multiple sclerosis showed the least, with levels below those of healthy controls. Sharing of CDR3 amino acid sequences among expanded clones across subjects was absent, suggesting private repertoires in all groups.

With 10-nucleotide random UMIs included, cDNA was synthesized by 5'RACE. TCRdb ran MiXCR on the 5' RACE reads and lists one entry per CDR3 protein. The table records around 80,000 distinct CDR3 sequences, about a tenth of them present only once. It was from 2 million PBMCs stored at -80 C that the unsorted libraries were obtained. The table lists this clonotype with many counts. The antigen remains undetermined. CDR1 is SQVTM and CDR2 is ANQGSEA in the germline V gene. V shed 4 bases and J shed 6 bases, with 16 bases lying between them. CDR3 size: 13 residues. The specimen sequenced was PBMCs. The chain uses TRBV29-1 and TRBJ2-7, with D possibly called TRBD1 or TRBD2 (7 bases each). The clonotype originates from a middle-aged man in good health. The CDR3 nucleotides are TGCAGCGTTGCGACGACAGGGAGGGGCGAGCAGTACTTC. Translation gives CSVATTGRGEQYF.